Listed here are 23 T cell receptor beta chains from one sample, sequenced in a study of blood T cell repertoires in COVID-19. This table comes from immunoSEQ multiplex PCR, and its TCRdb copy is limited to in-frame clones, with some not included. Among more than 60,000 clones, more than 80% were seen once, and the ten largest hold about 14%. Sequenced: peripheral blood. The receptors were sampled from a middle-aged man with COVID-19, enrolled during active disease.

This chain joins TRBV7-3 and TRBJ2-3, with 10 bases identical to TRBD2. The V gene's germline CDR1 is SGHTA and CDR2 FQGTGA. The CDR3 is 16 amino acids. Losses at the gene ends were 0 bases for V and 4 bases for J; bases not matched to a gene: 4. In nucleotides, the CDR3 is TGTGCCAGCAGCTTAACGAATCTAGCGGGGGCAGATACGCAGTATTTT. Its protein is CASSLTNLAGADTQYF.

The chain joins TRBV27 to TRBJ2-7; 9 nucleotides line up with TRBD2. Trimming cost V 7 bases and J 2 bases; bases outside gene matches: 6. This CDR3 spans 14 amino acids. CDR1 is MNHEY and CDR2 is SMNVEV in the germline V gene (reference sequence). In DNA, the CDR3 is TGTGCCAGCAAGGGGGCGGGGGGGACCTACGAGCAGTACTTC. Translation gives CASKGAGGTYEQYF.

V and J are TRBV6-5 and TRBJ2-7; no clear D gene. The V end lost 0 bases, the J end lost 4 bases, and 13 bases lay between the germline ends. The CDR3 covers 15 residues. Germline V lookup: CDR1 MNHEY, CDR2 SVGAGI. Here the CDR3 reads CASSYSTVANYEQYF. The CDR3 nucleotides read TGTGCCAGCAGTTACTCGACGGTAGCTAATTACGAGCAGTACTTC.

The rearrangement joins TRBV24-1 to TRBJ2-5; D is possibly TRBD2 (7 bases). The CDR3 length is 16 residues. CDR1 is KGHDR and CDR2 is SFDVKD in the germline V gene. Trimming took off 3 bases at V and 4 bases at J, with 17 bases between the two ends. The CDR3 nucleotides read TGTGCCACCAGTGATGCGGGGGCAGGAGAAGGAGAGACCCAGTACTTC. Its translation: CATSDAGAGEGETQYF.

The V call is TRBV19, the J call TRBJ2-5, with a tentative D call TRBD1 (5 bases). The CDR3 has 14 residues. Germline CDR1 reads LNHDA; CDR2 reads SQIVND (reference sequence). V was clipped by 6 bases and J by 2 bases, with 13 bases between them. The DNA for the CDR3 is TGTGCCAGTAGCTACTCCCAGGGACAAGAGACCCAGTACTTC. It codes for CASSYSQGQETQYF.

The CDR3: CASSQGTGEVKLFF. The DNA for the CDR3 is TGTGCCAGCAGCCAAGGGACAGGGGAGGTGAAACTGTTTTTT. This sequence joins TRBV3-1 (or the pseudogene TRBV3-2) and TRBJ1-4, with 9 bases lining up with TRBD1. The CDR3 is 14 residues long. Germline CDR1 reads LGHDT; CDR2 reads YNNKEL (reference sequence). Trimming took 1 base from V and 11 from J; bases not matched to a gene: 5.

This chain links TRBV7-9 with TRBJ1-5; tentatively, D is TRBD1 (6 bases). The CDR3 extends over 13 amino acids. The ends were cut back, 5 bases at V and 4 bases at J, with 9 bases in the middle. Germline CDR1 is SEHNR and CDR2 is FQNEAQ (reference sequence). Here the CDR3 DNA reads TGTGCCAGCAGCGCCCAGGGGAATCAGCCCCAGCATTTT. It translates to CASSAQGNQPQHF.

This clone was observed a few times. The chain joins TRBV13 to TRBJ2-7, with 8 bases aligning to TRBD1. Trimming cost V 8 bases and J 4 bases; bases outside gene matches: 7. The CDR3 has 13 amino acids. Per germline, CDR1 PRHDT and CDR2 FYEKMQ (reference sequence). The DNA of the CDR3 is TGTGCCAGCTCCCAGGGGGCGCGATACGAGCAGTACTTC. Its protein product is CASSQGARYEQYF.

The rearrangement joins TRBV9 to TRBJ2-7, with D hard to call. The V gene lost 1 base and the J gene lost 6 bases, with 8 bases spanning the gap. This CDR3 contains 12 residues. The V gene's germline CDR1 is SGDLS and CDR2 YYNGEE. The CDR3 bases are TGTGCCAGCAGCGTATTCGGCGGCGAGCAGTACTTC. This encodes CASSVFGGEQYF.

The chain recombines TRBV5-1 with TRBJ2-7; 7 positions match TRBD2. The germline gives CDR1 SGHRS, CDR2 YFSETQ. The length of the CDR3 is 18 residues. Losses at the gene ends were 5 bases for V and 7 bases for J; bases not matched to a gene: 24. The CDR3 region has the DNA TGCGCCAGCAGTTCGACCGGGACTACCTCCATGATAAGTGATGAGCAGTACTTC. Its protein is CASSSTGTTSMISDEQYF.

V usage is TRBV5-6 and J usage is TRBJ1-2; 7 nucleotides agree with TRBD1. J was trimmed by 11 bases and V by 0 bases; bases with no gene match: 4. Germline-derived CDR1 and CDR2 are SGHDT and YYEEEE. CDR3 size: 12 residues. The CDR3 loop reads CASSLGDSVYTF. In nucleotides, the CDR3 is TGTGCCAGCAGCTTGGGGGACAGTGTGTACACCTTC.

The rearrangement uses TRBV6-5 and TRBJ2-2; D call uncertain. Trimming cost V 4 bases and J 2 bases, with 2 bases left between them. Per germline, CDR1 MNHEY and CDR2 SVGAGI. The CDR3 loop spans 12 amino acids. CDR3 loop: CASSLNTGELFF. The CDR3 coding sequence is TGTGCCAGCAGTTTAAACACCGGGGAGCTGTTTTTT.

The chain has TRBV29-1 and TRBJ1-1, with TRBD1 as a possible D gene (6 bases). The V end lost 2 bases, the J end lost 3 bases, and 10 bases lay between the germline ends. This CDR3 has 13 residues. Germline loops: CDR1 SQVTM, CDR2 ANQGSEA. The CDR3, as DNA: TGCAGCGTTGAACGGGGGGCGCACACTGAAGCTTTCTTT. Translating gives CSVERGAHTEAFF.

Notes on this clone: Other DNA sequences in this specimen translate into the identical CDR3. V usage is TRBV5-1 and J usage is TRBJ1-1, with a possible D match to TRBD1 (6 bases). V lost 4 bases and J 1 base, leaving 11 bases between the germline ends. There are 14 residues in the CDR3. Germline V gene data show CDR1 as SGHRS and CDR2 as YFSETQ. CDR3 sequence: CASSLQGANTEAFF. For the CDR3, the DNA is TGCGCCAGCAGCCTACAGGGAGCGAACACTGAAGCTTTCTTT.

The V gene is TRBV29-1, the J gene TRBJ1-4; the D is unclear. The V end was cut by 6 bases, the J end by 8 bases, with 10 bases between. The CDR3 runs 11 residues. Germline CDR1 and CDR2: SQVTM and ANQGSEA. In nucleotides, the CDR3 is TGCAGCGTCTTAGATAGCGAAAAACTGTTTTTT. It translates to CSVLDSEKLFF.

This chain uses TRBV9 with TRBJ1-6; no clear D gene. V was pared by 4 bases and J by 5 bases, with 16 bases between. This CDR3 contains 16 residues. Germline V gene sequence: CDR1 SGDLS, CDR2 YYNGEE. CDR3 protein: CASSSLPPGDNSPLHF. In nucleotides, the CDR3 is TGTGCCAGCAGCTCCCTCCCCCCGGGAGATAATTCACCCCTCCACTTT.

The chain is built from TRBV30 and TRBJ2-1; D perhaps matches TRBD2 (6 bases). V lost 2 bases, J lost 3 bases, and 8 bases lay in between. Germline CDR1 is GTSNPN and CDR2 is SVGIG (reference sequence). There are 13 residues in the CDR3. CDR3: CAWSIGGYNEQFF. As DNA, the CDR3 is TGTGCCTGGAGTATCGGGGGCTACAATGAGCAGTTCTTC. Supplemented by reference TRBV30 and TRBJ2-1, the full variable domain reads SQTIHQWPATLVQPVGSPLSLECTVEGTSNPNLYWYRQAAGRGLQLLFYSVGIGQISSEVPQNLSASRPQDRQFILSSKKLLLSDSGFYLCAWSIGGYNEQFFGPGTRLTVL.

The chain is built from TRBV11-2 and TRBJ2-2; TRBD2 matches 7 bases. There are 16 residues in the CDR3. Germline V gives CDR1 SGHAT, CDR2 FQNNGV. V lost 3 bases and J lost 4; bases outside the gene matches: 8. CDR3 loop: CASSFFWGGFTGELFF. The CDR3 DNA reads TGTGCCAGCAGCTTCTTTTGGGGGGGTTTCACCGGGGAGCTGTTTTTT.

This chain connects TRBV7-2 to TRBJ2-1, with D possibly TRBD2 on 6 matching bases. The CDR3 is 16 amino acids. V lost 1 base and J 8 bases, leaving 18 bases between the germline ends. Germline V gene lookup returns CDR1 SGHTA and CDR2 FQGNSA. CDR3 protein: CASSLDYETRVHEQFF. In DNA form, the CDR3 reads TGTGCCAGCAGCTTAGACTATGAGACTAGGGTGCATGAGCAGTTCTTC.

This chain joins TRBV7-2 and TRBJ1-2; TRBD1 is a possible D gene (5 bases). Germline loops: CDR1 SGHTA, CDR2 FQGNSA. The CDR3 length is 15 residues. V shed 2 bases and J shed 2 bases, with 12 bases lying between them. The CDR3 DNA reads as TGTGCCAGCAGCTTACGGGGGGAGAGGAACTATGGCTACACCTTC. As protein: CASSLRGERNYGYTF. The whole variable domain, remainder taken from reference TRBV7-2 and TRBJ1-2, is GAGVSQSPSNKVTEKGKDVELRCDPISGHTALYWYRQSLGQGLEFLIYFQGNSAPDKSGLPSDRFSAERTGGSVSTLTIQRTQQEDSAVYLCASSLRGERNYGYTFGSGTRLTVV.

The genes are TRBV3-1 (or the pseudogene TRBV3-2) and TRBJ2-2; 9 bases agree with TRBD2. J gave up 4 bases and V 7 bases, and 10 bases lay outside the gene matches. The CDR3 is 16 residues long. Germline V gene lookup returns CDR1 LGHDT and CDR2 YNNKEL (reference sequence). The CDR3 loop reads CASTFGGGAPTGELFF. CDR3 DNA: TGTGCCAGCACCTTTGGCGGGGGGGCGCCCACCGGGGAGCTGTTTTTT.

The V gene is TRBV7-9, the J gene TRBJ1-2, with D possibly being TRBD1 (5 bases). Per the germline V gene, CDR1 is SEHNR and CDR2 is FQNEAQ (reference sequence). The germline V and J ends were trimmed by 2 bases and 8 bases, with 12 bases remaining between them. This CDR3 contains 13 residues. The CDR3 sequence is CASSLLSGEGYTF. Here the CDR3 DNA reads TGTGCCAGCAGCTTACTTTCGGGGGAAGGCTACACCTTC.

The chain uses TRBV13 and TRBJ2-1; 7 bases map to TRBD2. Trimming cost V 5 bases and J 3 bases; bases outside gene matches: 13. CDR1 is PRHDT and CDR2 is FYEKMQ in the germline V gene (reference sequence). The CDR3 has 17 amino acids. CDR3: CASSTKTWGGVYNEQFF. DNA of the CDR3: TGTGCCAGCAGCACAAAGACATGGGGGGGGGTCTACAATGAGCAGTTCTTC.